The rows below give T cell receptor beta chains drawn from one sample of a study of cytomegalovirus exposure and HLA in healthy donors. The protocol was immunoSEQ multiplex PCR, while the TCRdb copy is restricted to in-frame clones and leaves out a portion. This table holds 55,000 to 75,000 clones. Sequenced sample: PBMCs. These TCRs come from a male donor in good health and CMV-seronegative. Each CDR3 is given with its conserved first and last residue. D genes are given only for firm matches.

v_call: TRBV4-2; j_call: TRBJ2-6; d_call: TRBD2; cdr3_nt: TGTGCCAGCAGCCAAGAATATCCTAGCGGGTCTGGGGCCAACGTCCTGACTTTC; cdr3_aa: CASSQEYPSGSGANVLTF
v_call: TRBV5-4; j_call: TRBJ2-2; d_call: TRBD2; cdr3_nt: TGTGCCAGCAGCGCCGGGGGGAGGTTGGAGAACACCGGGGAGCTGTTTTTT; cdr3_aa: CASSAGGRLENTGELFF
v_call: TRBV4-1; j_call: TRBJ2-2; d_call: -; cdr3_nt: TGCGCCAGCAGCCATAGGACAATCCTAGTCGGGGAGCTGTTTTTT; cdr3_aa: CASSHRTILVGELFF
v_call: TRBV7-8; j_call: TRBJ2-1; d_call: -; cdr3_nt: TGTGCCAGCAGCGTCGGGAGTTCCTACAATGAGCAGTTCTTC; cdr3_aa: CASSVGSSYNEQFF
v_call: TRBV4-1; j_call: TRBJ2-1; d_call: -; cdr3_nt: TGCGCCAGCAGCCAACTAGGCCCCGACAATGAGCAGTTCTTC; cdr3_aa: CASSQLGPDNEQFF
v_call: TRBV29-1; j_call: TRBJ2-7; d_call: -; cdr3_nt: TGCAGCGCTGCGGCCTCAGGGGACTCCTACGAGCAGTACTTC; cdr3_aa: CSAAASGDSYEQYF
v_call: TRBV5-1; j_call: TRBJ2-1; d_call: -; cdr3_nt: TGCGCCAGCAGCTTGAAGGAGTACGTAGGATCCGACAATGAGCAGTTCTTC; cdr3_aa: CASSLKEYVGSDNEQFF
v_call: TRBV7-9; j_call: TRBJ1-1; d_call: TRBD1; cdr3_nt: TGTGCCAGCAGCCTAAGACAGGGTCGGAATGAAGATTTCTTT; cdr3_aa: CASSLRQGRNEDFF
v_call: TRBV19; j_call: TRBJ1-5; d_call: -; cdr3_nt: TGTGCCAGTAAATTGCGTGGACTTAGCAATCAGCCCCAGCATTTT; cdr3_aa: CASKLRGLSNQPQHF
v_call: TRBV30; j_call: TRBJ1-2; d_call: -; cdr3_nt: TGTGCCTGGAGTAGGGGGAACTCTAACTATGGCTACACCTTC; cdr3_aa: CAWSRGNSNYGYTF
v_call: TRBV7-9; j_call: TRBJ2-1; d_call: -; cdr3_nt: TGTGCCAGCAACTTATGGGGCAGAGCCTTAAATGAGCAGTTCTTC; cdr3_aa: CASNLWGRALNEQFF
v_call: TRBV27; j_call: TRBJ2-2; d_call: -; cdr3_nt: TGTGCCAGCAGTTTGGCGGGGGCTATAACCGGGGAGCTGTTTTTT; cdr3_aa: CASSLAGAITGELFF
v_call: TRBV7-2; j_call: TRBJ1-6; d_call: TRBD1; cdr3_nt: TGTGCCAGCGGTACCGGGACAGGGGTCTCACCCCTCCACTTT; cdr3_aa: CASGTGTGVSPLHF
v_call: TRBV30; j_call: TRBJ2-3; d_call: TRBD2; cdr3_nt: TGTGCCTGGAGTGTGGGGGGGGATACGCAGTATTTT; cdr3_aa: CAWSVGGDTQYF
v_call: TRBV28; j_call: TRBJ1-5; d_call: TRBD1; cdr3_nt: TGTGCCACCATAGGCGTCGGGACAGGGGGCCTTCAGCCCCAGCATTTT; cdr3_aa: CATIGVGTGGLQPQHF
v_call: TRBV6-5; j_call: TRBJ2-7; d_call: TRBD1; cdr3_nt: TGTGCCAGCAGCCCAAGGACAGGGCCTACCTACGAGCAGTACTTC; cdr3_aa: CASSPRTGPTYEQYF
v_call: TRBV4-2; j_call: TRBJ2-5; d_call: TRBD2; cdr3_nt: TGTGCCAGCAGCCTCGGGGGGGGGCGAGAGACCCAGTACTTC; cdr3_aa: CASSLGGGRETQYF
v_call: TRBV5-1; j_call: TRBJ1-1; d_call: TRBD1; cdr3_nt: TGCGCCAGCAGCCCCGGGACAGGGATCGGGACTGAAGCTTTCTTT; cdr3_aa: CASSPGTGIGTEAFF
v_call: TRBV5-1; j_call: TRBJ1-5; d_call: TRBD1; cdr3_nt: TGCGCCAGCAGCTTGGACTCAGGGGGCTATCAGCCCCAGCATTTT; cdr3_aa: CASSLDSGGYQPQHF
v_call: TRBV28; j_call: TRBJ1-2; d_call: -; cdr3_nt: TGTGCCAGCAGTTCGACAGTACTAGGCTACACCTTC; cdr3_aa: CASSSTVLGYTF
v_call: TRBV11-2; j_call: TRBJ2-7; d_call: -; cdr3_nt: TGTGCCAGCAGCTTAGATAGATACGAGCAGTACTTC; cdr3_aa: CASSLDRYEQYF
v_call: TRBV5-1; j_call: TRBJ2-5; d_call: TRBD2; cdr3_nt: TGCGCCAGCAGCAAGAGGACTAGCGGGGTCGAAGAGACCCAGTACTTC; cdr3_aa: CASSKRTSGVEETQYF
v_call: TRBV6-1; j_call: TRBJ1-5; d_call: -; cdr3_nt: TGTGCCGGGTCCGGAGCCAGCAATCAGCCCCAGCATTTT; cdr3_aa: CAGSGASNQPQHF
v_call: TRBV4-2; j_call: TRBJ2-5; d_call: TRBD2; cdr3_nt: TGTGCCAGCAGCCAACAAGGTTCTAGCGGGGGGGCAAAGACCCAGTACTTC; cdr3_aa: CASSQQGSSGGAKTQYF
v_call: TRBV4-1; j_call: TRBJ2-3; d_call: -; cdr3_nt: TGCGCCAGCAGCCAGAGCCGGGAGACAGATACGCAGTATTTT; cdr3_aa: CASSQSRETDTQYF
v_call: TRBV28; j_call: TRBJ2-5; d_call: TRBD2; cdr3_nt: TGTGCCAGCAGTTTATCCGGGACTAGCGGGAGTGAGACCCAGTACTTC; cdr3_aa: CASSLSGTSGSETQYF
v_call: TRBV7-3; j_call: TRBJ2-3; d_call: TRBD2; cdr3_nt: TGTGCCAGCAGCTTACTCGGGGGGGTAGGAGATACGCAGTATTTT; cdr3_aa: CASSLLGGVGDTQYF
v_call: TRBV29-1; j_call: TRBJ1-4; d_call: -; cdr3_nt: TGCAGCGTGTCTAAGGGAGCGAATGAAAAACTGTTTTTT; cdr3_aa: CSVSKGANEKLFF